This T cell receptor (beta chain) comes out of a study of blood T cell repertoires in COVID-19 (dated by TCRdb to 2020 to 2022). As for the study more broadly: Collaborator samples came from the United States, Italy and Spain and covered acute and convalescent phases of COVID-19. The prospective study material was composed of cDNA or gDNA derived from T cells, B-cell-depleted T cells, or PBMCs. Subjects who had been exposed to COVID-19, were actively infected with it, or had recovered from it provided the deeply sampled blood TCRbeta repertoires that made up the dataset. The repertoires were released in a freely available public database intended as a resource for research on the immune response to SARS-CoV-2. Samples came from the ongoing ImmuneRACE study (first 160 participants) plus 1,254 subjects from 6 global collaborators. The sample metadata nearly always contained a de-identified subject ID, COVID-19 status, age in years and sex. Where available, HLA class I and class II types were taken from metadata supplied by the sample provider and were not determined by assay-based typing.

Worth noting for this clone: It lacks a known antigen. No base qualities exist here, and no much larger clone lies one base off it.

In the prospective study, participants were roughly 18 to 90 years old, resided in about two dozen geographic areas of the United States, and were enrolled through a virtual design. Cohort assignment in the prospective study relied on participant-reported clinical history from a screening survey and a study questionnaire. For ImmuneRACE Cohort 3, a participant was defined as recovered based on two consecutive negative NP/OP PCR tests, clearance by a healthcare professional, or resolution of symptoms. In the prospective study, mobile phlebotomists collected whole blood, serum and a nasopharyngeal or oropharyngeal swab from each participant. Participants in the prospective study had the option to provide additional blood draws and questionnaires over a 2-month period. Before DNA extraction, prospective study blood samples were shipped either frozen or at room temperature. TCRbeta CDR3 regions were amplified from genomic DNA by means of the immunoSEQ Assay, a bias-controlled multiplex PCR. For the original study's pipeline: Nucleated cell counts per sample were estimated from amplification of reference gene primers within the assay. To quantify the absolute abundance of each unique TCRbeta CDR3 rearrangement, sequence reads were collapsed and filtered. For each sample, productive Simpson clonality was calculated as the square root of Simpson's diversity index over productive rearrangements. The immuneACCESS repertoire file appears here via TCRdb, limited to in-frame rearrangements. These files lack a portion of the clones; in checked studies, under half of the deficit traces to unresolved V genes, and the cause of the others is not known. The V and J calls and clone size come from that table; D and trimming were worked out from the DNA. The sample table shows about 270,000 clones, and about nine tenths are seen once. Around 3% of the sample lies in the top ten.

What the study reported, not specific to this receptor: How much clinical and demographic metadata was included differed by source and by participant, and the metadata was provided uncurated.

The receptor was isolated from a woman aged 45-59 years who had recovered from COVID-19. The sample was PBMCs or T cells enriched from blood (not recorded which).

Here the CDR3 is given as CASRRLATDRDTQYF. The nucleotide sequence reads TGTGCCAGCAGACGACTAGCGACCGACCGAGATACGCAGTATTTT. The chain is made from TRBV6-5 and TRBJ2-3, and 8 junction bases match TRBD2. Measured from the cysteine to the phenylalanine, the CDR3 is 15 residues long. Solely the CDR3 DNA is kept, with 45 bases framed from the first base. CDR1 and CDR2 are drawn from the germline V gene: MNHEY, SVGAGI. V is trimmed back by 6 bases and J by 5 bases, and the junction contains 10 bases that no gene match accounts for.